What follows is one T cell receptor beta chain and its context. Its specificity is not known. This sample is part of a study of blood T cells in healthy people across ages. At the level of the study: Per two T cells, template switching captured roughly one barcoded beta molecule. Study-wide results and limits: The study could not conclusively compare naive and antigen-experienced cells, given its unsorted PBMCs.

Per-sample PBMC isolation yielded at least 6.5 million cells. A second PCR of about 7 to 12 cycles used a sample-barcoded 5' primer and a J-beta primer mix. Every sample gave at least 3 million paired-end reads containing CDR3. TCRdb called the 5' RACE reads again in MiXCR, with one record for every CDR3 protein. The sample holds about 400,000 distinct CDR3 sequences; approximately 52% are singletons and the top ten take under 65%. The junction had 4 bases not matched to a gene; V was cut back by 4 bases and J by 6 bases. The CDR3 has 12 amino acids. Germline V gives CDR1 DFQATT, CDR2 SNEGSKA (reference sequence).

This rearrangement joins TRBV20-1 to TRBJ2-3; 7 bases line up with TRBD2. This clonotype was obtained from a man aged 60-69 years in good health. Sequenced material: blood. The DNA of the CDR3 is TGCAGTGCTACAAGCGGGATGGATACGCAGTATTTT. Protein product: CSATSGMDTQYF.